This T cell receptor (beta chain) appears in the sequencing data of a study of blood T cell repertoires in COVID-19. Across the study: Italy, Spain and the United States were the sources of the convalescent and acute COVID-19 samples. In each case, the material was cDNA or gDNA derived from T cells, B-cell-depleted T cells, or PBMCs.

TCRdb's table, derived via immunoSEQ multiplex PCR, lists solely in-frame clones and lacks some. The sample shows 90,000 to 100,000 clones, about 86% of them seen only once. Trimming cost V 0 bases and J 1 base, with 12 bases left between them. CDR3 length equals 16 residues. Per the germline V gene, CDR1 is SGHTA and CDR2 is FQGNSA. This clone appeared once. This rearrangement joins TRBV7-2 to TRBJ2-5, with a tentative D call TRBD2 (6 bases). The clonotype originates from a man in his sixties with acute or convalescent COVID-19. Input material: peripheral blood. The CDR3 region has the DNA TGTGCCAGCAGCTTAGCGAGGCAGGGAGGCCAAGAGACCCAGTACTTC. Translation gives CASSLARQGGQETQYF.